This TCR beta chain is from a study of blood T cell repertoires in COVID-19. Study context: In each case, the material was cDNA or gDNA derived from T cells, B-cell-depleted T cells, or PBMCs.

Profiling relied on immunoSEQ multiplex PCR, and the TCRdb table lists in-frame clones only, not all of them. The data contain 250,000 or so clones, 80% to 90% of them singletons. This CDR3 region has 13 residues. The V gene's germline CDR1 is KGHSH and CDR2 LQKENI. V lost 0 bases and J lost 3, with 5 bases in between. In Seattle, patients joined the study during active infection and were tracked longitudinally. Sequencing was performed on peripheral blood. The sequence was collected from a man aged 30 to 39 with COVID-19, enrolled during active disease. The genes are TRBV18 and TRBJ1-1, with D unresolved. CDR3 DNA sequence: TGTGCCAGCTCACCACCGGGAGACACTGAAGCTTTCTTT. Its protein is CASSPPGDTEAFF.